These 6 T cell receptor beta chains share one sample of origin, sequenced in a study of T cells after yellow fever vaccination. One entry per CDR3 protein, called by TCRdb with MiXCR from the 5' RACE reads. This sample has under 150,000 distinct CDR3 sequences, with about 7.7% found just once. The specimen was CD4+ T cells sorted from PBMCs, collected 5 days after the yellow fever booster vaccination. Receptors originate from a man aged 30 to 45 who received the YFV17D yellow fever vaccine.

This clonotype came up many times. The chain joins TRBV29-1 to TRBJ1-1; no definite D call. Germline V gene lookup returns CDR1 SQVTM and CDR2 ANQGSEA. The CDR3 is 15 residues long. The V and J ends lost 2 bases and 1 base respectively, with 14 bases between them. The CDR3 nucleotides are TGCAGCGTTGAATGGAGTCGGCTACAGAACACTGAAGCTTTCTTT. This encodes CSVEWSRLQNTEAFF. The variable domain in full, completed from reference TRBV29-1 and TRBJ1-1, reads SAVISQKPSRDICQRGTSLTIQCQVDSQVTMMFWYRQQPGQSLTLIATANQGSEATYESGFVIDKFPISRPNLTFSTLTVSNMSPEDSSIYLCSVEWSRLQNTEAFFGQGTRLTVV.

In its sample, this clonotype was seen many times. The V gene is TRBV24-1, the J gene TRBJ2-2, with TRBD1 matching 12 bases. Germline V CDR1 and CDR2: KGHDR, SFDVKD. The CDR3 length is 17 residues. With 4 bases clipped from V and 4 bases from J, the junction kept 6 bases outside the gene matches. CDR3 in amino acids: CATSEFGTGGPTGELFF. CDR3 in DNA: TGTGCCACCAGTGAATTTGGGACAGGGGGCCCCACCGGGGAGCTGTTTTTT.

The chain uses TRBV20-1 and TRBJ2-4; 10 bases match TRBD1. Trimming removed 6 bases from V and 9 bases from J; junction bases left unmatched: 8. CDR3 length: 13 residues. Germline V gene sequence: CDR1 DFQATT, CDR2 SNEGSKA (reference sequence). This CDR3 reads CSAPRDRGGIQYF. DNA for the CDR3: TGCAGTGCCCCTAGGGACAGGGGAGGCATTCAGTACTTC.

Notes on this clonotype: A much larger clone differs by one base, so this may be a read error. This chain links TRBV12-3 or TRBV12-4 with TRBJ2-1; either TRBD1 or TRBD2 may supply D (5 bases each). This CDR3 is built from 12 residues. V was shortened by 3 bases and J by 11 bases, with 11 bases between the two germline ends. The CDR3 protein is CASSFGGYKQFF. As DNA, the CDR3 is TGTGCCAGCAGTTTTGGGGGATATAAGCAGTTCTTC.

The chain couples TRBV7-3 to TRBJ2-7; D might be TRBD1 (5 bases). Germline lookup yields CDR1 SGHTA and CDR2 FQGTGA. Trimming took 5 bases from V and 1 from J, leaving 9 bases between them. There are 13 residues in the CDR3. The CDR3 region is CASSIDRSYEQYF. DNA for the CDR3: TGTGCCAGCAGCATCGACAGATCCTACGAGCAGTACTTC.

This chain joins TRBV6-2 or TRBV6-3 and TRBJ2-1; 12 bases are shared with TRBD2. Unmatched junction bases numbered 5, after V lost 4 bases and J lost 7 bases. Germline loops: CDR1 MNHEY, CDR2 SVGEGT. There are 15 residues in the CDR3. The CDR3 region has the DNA TGTGCCAGCAGTTTAATAGGACTAGCGGGGAATGAGCAGTTCTTC. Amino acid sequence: CASSLIGLAGNEQFF.